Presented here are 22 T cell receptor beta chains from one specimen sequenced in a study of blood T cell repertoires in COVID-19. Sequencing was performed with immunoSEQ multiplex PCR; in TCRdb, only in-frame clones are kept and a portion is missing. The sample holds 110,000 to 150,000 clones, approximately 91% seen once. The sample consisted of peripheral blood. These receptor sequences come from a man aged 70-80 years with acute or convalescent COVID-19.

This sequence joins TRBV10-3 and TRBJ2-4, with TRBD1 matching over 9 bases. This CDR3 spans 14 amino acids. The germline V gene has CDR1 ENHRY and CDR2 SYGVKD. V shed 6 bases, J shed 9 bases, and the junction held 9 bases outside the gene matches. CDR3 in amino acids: CAIRPTGGAAIQYF. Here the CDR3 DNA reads TGTGCCATCAGGCCTACAGGGGGCGCGGCCATTCAGTACTTC.

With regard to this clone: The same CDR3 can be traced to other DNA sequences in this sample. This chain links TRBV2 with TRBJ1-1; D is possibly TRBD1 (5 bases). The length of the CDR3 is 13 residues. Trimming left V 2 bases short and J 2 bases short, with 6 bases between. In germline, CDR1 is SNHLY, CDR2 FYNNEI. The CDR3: CASSEQGNTEAFF. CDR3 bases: TGTGCCAGCAGTGAACAGGGCAACACTGAAGCTTTCTTT.

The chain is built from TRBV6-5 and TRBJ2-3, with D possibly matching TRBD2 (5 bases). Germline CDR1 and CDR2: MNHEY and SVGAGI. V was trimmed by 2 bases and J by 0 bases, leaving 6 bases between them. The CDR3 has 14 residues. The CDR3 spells CASSYGGSTDTQYF. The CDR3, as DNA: TGTGCCAGCAGTTACGGCGGGAGCACAGATACGCAGTATTTT.

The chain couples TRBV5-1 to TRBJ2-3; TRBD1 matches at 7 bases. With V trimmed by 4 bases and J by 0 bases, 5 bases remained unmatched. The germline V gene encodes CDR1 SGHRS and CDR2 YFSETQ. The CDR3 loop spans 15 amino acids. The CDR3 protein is CASSRTGASTDTQYF. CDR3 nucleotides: TGCGCCAGCAGCCGAACAGGGGCCAGCACAGATACGCAGTATTTT.

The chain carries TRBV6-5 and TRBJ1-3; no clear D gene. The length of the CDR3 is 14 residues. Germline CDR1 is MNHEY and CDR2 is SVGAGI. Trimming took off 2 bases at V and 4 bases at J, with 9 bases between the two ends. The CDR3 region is CASSYDFGGNTIYF. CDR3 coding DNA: TGTGCCAGCAGTTACGATTTCGGGGGAAACACCATATATTTT.

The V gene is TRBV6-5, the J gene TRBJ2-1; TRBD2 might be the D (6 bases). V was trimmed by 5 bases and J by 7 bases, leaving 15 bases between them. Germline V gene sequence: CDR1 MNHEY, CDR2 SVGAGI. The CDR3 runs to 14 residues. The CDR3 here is CASSPRAGSNEQFF. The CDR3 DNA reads TGTGCCAGCAGTCCCAGGGCGGGGAGTAATGAGCAGTTCTTC.

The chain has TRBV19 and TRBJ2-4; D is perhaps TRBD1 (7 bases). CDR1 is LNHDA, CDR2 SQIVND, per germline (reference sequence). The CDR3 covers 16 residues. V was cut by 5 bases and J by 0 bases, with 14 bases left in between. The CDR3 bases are TGTGCCAGTAGTGGGGGGACAGCTATAGCCAAAAACATTCAGTACTTC. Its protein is CASSGGTAIAKNIQYF.

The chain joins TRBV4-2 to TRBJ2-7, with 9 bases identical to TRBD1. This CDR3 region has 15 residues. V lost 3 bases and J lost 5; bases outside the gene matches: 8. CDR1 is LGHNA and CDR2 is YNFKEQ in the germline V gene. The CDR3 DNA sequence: TGTGCCAGCAGCCACTCGACAGGGGGTATCAACGAGCAGTACTTC. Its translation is CASSHSTGGINEQYF.

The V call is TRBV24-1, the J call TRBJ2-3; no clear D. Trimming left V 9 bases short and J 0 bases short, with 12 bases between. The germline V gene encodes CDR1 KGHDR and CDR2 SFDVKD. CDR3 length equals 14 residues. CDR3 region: CATAASSSTDTQYF. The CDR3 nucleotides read TGTGCCACCGCCGCGTCGTCTAGCACAGATACGCAGTATTTT.

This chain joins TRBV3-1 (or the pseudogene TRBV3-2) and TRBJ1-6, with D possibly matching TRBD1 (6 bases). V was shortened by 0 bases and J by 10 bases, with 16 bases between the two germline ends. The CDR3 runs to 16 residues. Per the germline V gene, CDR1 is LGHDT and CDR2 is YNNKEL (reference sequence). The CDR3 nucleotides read TGTGCCAGCAGCCAAGATAAAGCCAGGGGTAGGTCACCCCTCCACTTT. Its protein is CASSQDKARGRSPLHF.

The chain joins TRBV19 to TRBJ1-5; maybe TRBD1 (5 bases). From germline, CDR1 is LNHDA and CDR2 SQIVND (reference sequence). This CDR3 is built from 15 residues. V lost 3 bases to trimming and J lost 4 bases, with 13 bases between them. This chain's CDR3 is CASSMFGGGNQPQHF. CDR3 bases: TGTGCCAGTAGTATGTTTGGGGGGGGAAATCAGCCCCAGCATTTT.

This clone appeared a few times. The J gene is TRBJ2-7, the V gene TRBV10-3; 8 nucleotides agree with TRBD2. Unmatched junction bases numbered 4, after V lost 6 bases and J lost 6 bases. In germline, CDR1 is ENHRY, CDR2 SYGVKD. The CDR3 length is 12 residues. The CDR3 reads CAISTGTSEQYF. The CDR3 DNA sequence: TGTGCCATCAGCACGGGGACTAGCGAGCAGTACTTC.

The CDR3 DNA reads as TGTGCCAGCAGTTTAAAGGGGGCGTTCGGCGGCTACACCTTC. Encoded protein: CASSLKGAFGGYTF. The rearrangement links TRBV28 to TRBJ1-2; 7 positions match TRBD1. V lost 2 bases to trimming and J lost 8 bases; unmatched junction nucleotides: 8. This CDR3 has 14 amino acids. Looked up from germline, CDR1 is MDHEN and CDR2 is SYDVKM.

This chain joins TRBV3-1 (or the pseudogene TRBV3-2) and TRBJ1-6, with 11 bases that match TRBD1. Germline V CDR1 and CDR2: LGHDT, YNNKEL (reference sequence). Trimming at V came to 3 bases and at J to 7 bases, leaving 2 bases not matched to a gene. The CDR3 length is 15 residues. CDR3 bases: TGTGCCAGCAGCCACGGGACAGGGGGAAATTCACCCCTCCACTTT. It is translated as CASSHGTGGNSPLHF.

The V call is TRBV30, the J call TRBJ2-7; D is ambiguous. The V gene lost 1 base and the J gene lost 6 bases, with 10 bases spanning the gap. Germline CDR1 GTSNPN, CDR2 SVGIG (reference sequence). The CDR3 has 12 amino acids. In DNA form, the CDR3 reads TGTGCCTGGAGTGAGTCGGGTTTCGAGCAGTACTTC. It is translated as CAWSESGFEQYF.

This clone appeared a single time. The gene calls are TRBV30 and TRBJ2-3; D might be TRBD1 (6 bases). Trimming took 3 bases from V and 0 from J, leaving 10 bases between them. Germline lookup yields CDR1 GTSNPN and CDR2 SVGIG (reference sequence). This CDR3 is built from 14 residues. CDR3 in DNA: TGTGCCTGGAGCAGGGGATTGAGCACAGATACGCAGTATTTT. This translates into CAWSRGLSTDTQYF.

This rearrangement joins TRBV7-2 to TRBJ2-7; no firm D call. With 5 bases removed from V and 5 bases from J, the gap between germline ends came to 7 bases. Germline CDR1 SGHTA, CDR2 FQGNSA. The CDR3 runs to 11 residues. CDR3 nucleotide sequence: TGTGCCAGCAGCCTCACTAACGAGCAGTACTTC. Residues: CASSLTNEQYF.

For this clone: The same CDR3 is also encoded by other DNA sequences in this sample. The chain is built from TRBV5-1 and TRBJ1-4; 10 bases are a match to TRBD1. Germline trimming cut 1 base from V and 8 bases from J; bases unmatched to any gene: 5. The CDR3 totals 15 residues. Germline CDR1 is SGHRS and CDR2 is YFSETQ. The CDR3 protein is CASSLSGTGEEKLFF. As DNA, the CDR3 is TGCGCCAGCAGCTTGTCTGGGACAGGGGAGGAAAAACTGTTTTTT.

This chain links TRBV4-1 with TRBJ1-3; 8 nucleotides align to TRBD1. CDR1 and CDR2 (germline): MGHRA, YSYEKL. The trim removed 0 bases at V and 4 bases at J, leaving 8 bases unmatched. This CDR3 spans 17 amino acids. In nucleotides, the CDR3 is TGCGCCAGCAGCCAAGATACGACAGGGGTCGGGGGAAACACCATATATTTT. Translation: CASSQDTTGVGGNTIYF.

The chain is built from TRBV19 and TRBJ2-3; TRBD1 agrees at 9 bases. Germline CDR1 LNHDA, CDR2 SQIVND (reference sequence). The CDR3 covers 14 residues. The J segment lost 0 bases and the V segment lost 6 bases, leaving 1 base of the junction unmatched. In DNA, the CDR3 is TGTGCCAGTAGGGACAGGGGTAGCACAGATACGCAGTATTTT. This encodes CASRDRGSTDTQYF. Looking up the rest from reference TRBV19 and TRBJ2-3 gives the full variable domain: DGGITQSPKYLFRKEGQNVTLSCEQNLNHDAMYWYRQDPGQGLRLIYYSQIVNDFQKGDIAEGYSVSREKKESFPLTVTSAQKNPTAFYLCASRDRGSTDTQYFGPGTRLTVL.

CDR3: CASSLGQGTYNEQFF. In DNA, the CDR3 is TGTGCCAGCAGCTTAGGACAGGGAACCTACAATGAGCAGTTCTTC. The V gene is TRBV7-9, the J gene TRBJ2-1, with TRBD1 matching 7 bases. Germline CDR1 is SEHNR and CDR2 is FQNEAQ (reference sequence). V shed 1 base and J 2 bases; nucleotides not matched to a gene: 2. This CDR3 region has 15 residues.

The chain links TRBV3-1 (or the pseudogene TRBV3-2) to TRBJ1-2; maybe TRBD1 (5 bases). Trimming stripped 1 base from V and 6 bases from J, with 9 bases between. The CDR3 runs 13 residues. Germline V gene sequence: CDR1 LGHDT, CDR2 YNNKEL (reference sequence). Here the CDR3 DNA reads TGTGCCAGCAGCCAAGCAGGGTGGGATGGCTACACCTTC. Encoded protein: CASSQAGWDGYTF.